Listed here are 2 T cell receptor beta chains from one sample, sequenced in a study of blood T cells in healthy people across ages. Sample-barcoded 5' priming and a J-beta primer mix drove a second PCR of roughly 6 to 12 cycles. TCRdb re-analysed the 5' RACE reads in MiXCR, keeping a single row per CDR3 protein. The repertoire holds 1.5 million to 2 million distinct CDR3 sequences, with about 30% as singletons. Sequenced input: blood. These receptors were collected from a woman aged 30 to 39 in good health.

For the CDR3, the DNA is TGTGCCAGCAGCCGCGGCCGGGGGATCCGGGACAATGAGCAGTACTTC. This sequence encodes CASSRGRGIRDNEQYF. The chain uses TRBV11-2 and TRBJ2-1; possibly TRBD1 or TRBD2 for D (6 bases each). The DNA end favors TRBJ2-7, so the J call may be wrong. The CDR3 spans 16 residues. Germline V gene sequence: CDR1 SGHAT, CDR2 FQNNGV.

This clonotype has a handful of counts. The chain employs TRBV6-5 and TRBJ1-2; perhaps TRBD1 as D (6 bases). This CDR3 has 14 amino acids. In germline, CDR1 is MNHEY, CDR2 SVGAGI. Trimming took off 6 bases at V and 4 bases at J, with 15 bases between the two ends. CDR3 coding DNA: TGTGCCAGCAGGACAATGGACAGAGTCTATGGCTACACCTTC. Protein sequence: CASRTMDRVYGYTF.